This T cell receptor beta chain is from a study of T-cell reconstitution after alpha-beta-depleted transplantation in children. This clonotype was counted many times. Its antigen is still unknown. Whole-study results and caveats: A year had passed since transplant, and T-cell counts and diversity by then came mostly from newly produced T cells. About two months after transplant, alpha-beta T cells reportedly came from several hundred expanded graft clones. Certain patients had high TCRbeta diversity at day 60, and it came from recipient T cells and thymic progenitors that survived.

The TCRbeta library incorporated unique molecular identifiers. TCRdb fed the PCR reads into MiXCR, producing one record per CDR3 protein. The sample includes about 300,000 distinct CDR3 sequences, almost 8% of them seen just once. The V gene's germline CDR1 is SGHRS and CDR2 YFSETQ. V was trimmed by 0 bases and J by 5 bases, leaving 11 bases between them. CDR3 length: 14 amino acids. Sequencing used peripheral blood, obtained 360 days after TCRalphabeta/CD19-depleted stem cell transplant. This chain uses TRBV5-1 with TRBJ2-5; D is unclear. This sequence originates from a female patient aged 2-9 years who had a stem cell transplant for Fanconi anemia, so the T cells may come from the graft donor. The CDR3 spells CASSLAQVRETQYF. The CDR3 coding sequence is TGCGCCAGCAGCTTGGCCCAGGTCCGGGAGACCCAGTACTTC.